This is a list of T cell receptor beta chains from one sample in a study of blood T cell repertoires in COVID-19. Produced via immunoSEQ multiplex PCR; TCRdb's table is partial and in-frame only. The table includes roughly 66,000 clones, over 80% detected once. Material: peripheral blood. These receptors were taken from a human donor in a cohort sampled during active COVID-19. CDR3s include the opening cysteine and the closing phenylalanine or tryptophan. A D gene is named only where the DNA matches it firmly. Size tells how often a clone was seen (once, few, many) or the class of an expanded clone, and some rows leave it out.

D	size	V	J	DNA	CDR3
TRBD2	NA	TRBV7-6	TRBJ2-2	TGTGCCAGCAGCTTGGGACTAGCGAACACCGGGGAGCTGTTTTTT	CASSLGLANTGELFF
NA	NA	TRBV11-2	TRBJ2-7	TGTGCCAGCAGCCACCTAGACAGCGAGCAGTACTTC	CASSHLDSEQYF
NA	once	TRBV24-1	TRBJ2-3	TGTGCCACCAGTGACCCCTCGAGAGGGAGCACTACAGATACGCAGTATTTT	CATSDPSRGSTTDTQYF
TRBD1	NA	TRBV5-1	TRBJ2-5	TGCGCCAGCAACTTGGGACAGGGCTGGGAGACCCAGTACTTC	CASNLGQGWETQYF
NA	NA	TRBV18	TRBJ2-3	TGTGCCAGCTCACCAAGGCAGGGGTCAAGATTTGTTACGCAGTATTTT	CASSPRQGSRFVTQYF
NA	NA	TRBV27	TRBJ1-4	TGTGCCAGCAGTCCGGTCGGAGTCCCTAATGAAAAACTGTTTTTT	CASSPVGVPNEKLFF
TRBD2	once	TRBV6-2/TRBV6-3	TRBJ2-3	TGTGCCAGCAGTACCGATGGGACTAGCCTCTTGCAGTATTTT	CASSTDGTSLLQYF
NA	NA	TRBV4-1	TRBJ1-3	TGCGCCAGCAGCCAAGCGGGGGGGCTCGCTGGAAACACCATATATTTT	CASSQAGGLAGNTIYF
NA	NA	TRBV28	TRBJ2-3	TGTGCCAGCAGTTTGGGGGGCGGGAGAGGGTCAGATACGCAGTATTTT	CASSLGGGRGSDTQYF
TRBD2	NA	TRBV30	TRBJ2-3	TGTGCCATGGGGACTAGCGGGAAGACAGATACGCAGTATTTT	CAMGTSGKTDTQYF
NA	few	TRBV5-4	TRBJ2-5	TGTGCCAGCAGCTTGGGTCTCCGGGAGACCCAGTACTTC	CASSLGLRETQYF
NA	NA	TRBV3-1/TRBV3-2	TRBJ1-1	TGTGCCAGCAGCCAAGTTGCAGTTTTCACTGAAGCTTTCTTT	CASSQVAVFTEAFF
TRBD1	NA	TRBV19	TRBJ1-1	TGTGCCAGTAGTATAGGGTCTCAGGGGGGAAACACTGAAGCTTTCTTT	CASSIGSQGGNTEAFF
TRBD1	once	TRBV2	TRBJ2-7	TGTGCCAGCCTAAAGGACAGGAATTCCTACGAGCAGTACTTC	CASLKDRNSYEQYF
NA	NA	TRBV19	TRBJ1-4	TGTGCCAGTAGCCGCCCCGGGGAAGAGAATGAAAAACTGTTTTTT	CASSRPGEENEKLFF
NA	NA	TRBV6-1	TRBJ2-2	TGTGCCAGCAGTGAGGGGGCAACCGAGAACACCGGGGAGCTGTTTTTT	CASSEGATENTGELFF
NA	NA	TRBV4-1	TRBJ1-6	TGCGCCAGCAGCCAATTGGACAGTAATTCACCCCTCCACTTT	CASSQLDSNSPLHF
NA	NA	TRBV9	TRBJ1-1	TGTGCCAGCAGCGCCCAGGGAGGTGGGACTGAAGCTTTCTTT	CASSAQGGGTEAFF
NA	NA	TRBV5-1	TRBJ2-5	TGCGCCAGCAGCGAAGGGGGGGCTGAGGAGACCCAGTACTTC	CASSEGGAEETQYF
TRBD1	NA	TRBV2	TRBJ2-2	TGTGCCAGCAGTGAAGCGGCGACCGGGACAGGACGATATAACACCGGGGAGCTGTTTTTT	CASSEAATGTGRYNTGELFF
TRBD1	NA	TRBV7-2	TRBJ1-5	TGTGCCAGCAGCTTAAACGGACAGGGGATCGGTCAGCCCCAGCATTTT	CASSLNGQGIGQPQHF
NA	NA	TRBV7-2	TRBJ2-5	TGTGCCAGCAGGGCGGAGAGGGGGGGGACCCAGTACTTC	CASRAERGGTQYF
TRBD1	NA	TRBV7-8	TRBJ1-3	TGTGCCAGCAGCTCAAACAGGGGGCGGGTTGGAAACACCATATATTTT	CASSSNRGRVGNTIYF
TRBD2	NA	TRBV5-8	TRBJ2-3	TGTGCCAGCAGAACTAGCGGGGGGGCCTTAGATACGCAGTATTTT	CASRTSGGALDTQYF
NA	NA	TRBV4-1	TRBJ1-1	TGCGCCAGCAGCCAAGGCATGGAGGAGAACACTGAAGCTTTCTTT	CASSQGMEENTEAFF
TRBD1	NA	TRBV18	TRBJ2-2	TGTGCCAGCTCACCCTTGGCAGGGGGAACCGCCGGCGGGGAGCTGTTTTTT	CASSPLAGGTAGGELFF
NA	NA	TRBV5-1	TRBJ2-7	TGCGCCAGCAGCCCCCCCGGGTCCGAGCAGTACTTC	CASSPPGSEQYF
TRBD1	NA	TRBV28	TRBJ2-2	TGTGCCAGCAGTCCCACGGGACAGGGGAAACCCGGGGAGCTGTTTTTT	CASSPTGQGKPGELFF
TRBD2	NA	TRBV5-1	TRBJ2-3	TGCGCCAGCAGCTCAATAGCGGGAGGAACAGATACGCAGTATTTT	CASSSIAGGTDTQYF
NA	NA	TRBV5-6	TRBJ2-7	TGTGCCAGCAGTTTTAGCGGACCCTACGAGCAGTACTTC	CASSFSGPYEQYF
NA	NA	TRBV5-6	TRBJ2-2	TGTGCCAGCAGCTTTAACGGGGTCTCGAACACCGGGGAGCTGTTTTTT	CASSFNGVSNTGELFF
NA	NA	TRBV11-2	TRBJ1-6	TGTGCCAGCAGCTTAGTGGTCGGCAGGGGCCGCCTCCACTTT	CASSLVVGRGRLHF
TRBD1	NA	TRBV4-3	TRBJ2-1	TGCGCCAGCAGCTACACGGGACAGGGTTTGGATGGTGAGCAGTTCTTC	CASSYTGQGLDGEQFF
TRBD1	NA	TRBV24-1	TRBJ1-2	TGTGCCAATGGGACAGGGGAGGACTATGGCTACACCTTC	CANGTGEDYGYTF
NA	NA	TRBV19	TRBJ1-1	TGTGCCAGTAGTCCCCAACGGGACACCTCGAACACTGAAGCTTTCTTT	CASSPQRDTSNTEAFF
NA	few	TRBV12-5	TRBJ2-7	TGTGCTAGTGGTCCCCGAGATCACTACGAGCAGTACTTC	CASGPRDHYEQYF
NA	once	TRBV2	TRBJ1-3	TGTGCCAGCAGCCAAATCAGGGGACCTGGAAACACCATATATTTT	CASSQIRGPGNTIYF
NA	NA	TRBV6-2/TRBV6-3	TRBJ1-5	TGTGCCAGCAGCCACCACAGGGCATATAGCAATCAGCCCCAGCATTTT	CASSHHRAYSNQPQHF
NA	NA	TRBV25-1	TRBJ1-1	TGTGCCAGCAGTGAATACGCAGAAAACACTGAAGCTTTCTTT	CASSEYAENTEAFF
NA	NA	TRBV7-2	TRBJ2-1	TGTGCCATCCGAGCCCCCTTCGCCAATGAGCAGTTCTTC	CAIRAPFANEQFF
NA	NA	TRBV7-3	TRBJ1-1	TGTGCCAGCAGCTTAGACAGTGAAAACACTGAAGCTTTCTTT	CASSLDSENTEAFF
TRBD1	few	TRBV7-9	TRBJ1-1	TGTGCCAGCAGCCCAACCGGGACAGGGGACACTGAAGCTTTCTTT	CASSPTGTGDTEAFF
NA	few	TRBV7-3	TRBJ1-1	TGTGCCAGCAGCTTAGGGGGGGACACTGAAGCTTTCTTT	CASSLGGDTEAFF
TRBD2	NA	TRBV5-6	TRBJ2-7	TGTGCCAGCAGCTTGGCCTTAGCGGGAGGTTTCCGGCGGGACGAGCAGTACTTC	CASSLALAGGFRRDEQYF
NA	NA	TRBV4-3	TRBJ1-6	TGCGCCAGCAGCCAAGAGCAGGGGACAAAGAATTCACCCCTCCACTTT	CASSQEQGTKNSPLHF
TRBD2	NA	TRBV3-1/TRBV3-2	TRBJ2-5	TGTGCCAGCAGCCCAAGGGGCGGGAGCTCAGAGACCCAGTACTTC	CASSPRGGSSETQYF
NA	NA	TRBV7-9	TRBJ1-6	TGTGCCAGCAGCTTGTCAAGCGATGGACTTGGCTCCTATAATTCACCCCTCCACTTT	CASSLSSDGLGSYNSPLHF
NA	NA	TRBV6-5	TRBJ1-4	TGTGCCAGCAGACCTAGACGGGCAACTAATGAAAAACTGTTTTTT	CASRPRRATNEKLFF
TRBD2	NA	TRBV5-6	TRBJ2-3	TGTGCCAGCAGCGCTTCCTCGGGACTAGCGATTGATACGCAGTATTTT	CASSASSGLAIDTQYF